This T cell receptor (beta chain) emerged from a study of Graves' ophthalmopathy and Graves' hyperthyroidism (dated by TCRdb to about 2018). Regarding the research as a whole: Peripheral blood was collected before any treatment was given, at the time of initial diagnosis. In total, approximately 130 blood samples were TCR-sequenced: 40 to 45 ophthalmopathy, under 80 hyperthyroidism and about 17 hyperthyroidism-to-ophthalmopathy patients. The independent validation cohort included about 20 hyperthyroidism patients plus 17 patients who later progressed from hyperthyroidism to ophthalmopathy. TCR beta repertoire signatures were used to distinguish Graves' ophthalmopathy from Graves' hyperthyroidism and to predict progression to ophthalmopathy. To explore V-J signatures distinguishing ophthalmopathy from hyperthyroidism, a discovery set of 100 patients (about 44 ophthalmopathy, some 57 stable hyperthyroidism) was enrolled. Once sampling was done, hyperthyroidism patients were given methimazole at a starting dose of 30 mg daily, while ophthalmopathy patients were given high-dose intravenous methylprednisolone. T-cell repertoires of thyroid tissue and blood were compared in over 5 hyperthyroidism patients. Broader findings and caveats from the paper: In validation, the model predicted ophthalmopathy progression with about 71% sensitivity and roughly 72% specificity; around twelve predicted patients were CT-confirmed with GO in a median of approximately six months. Most of the expanded thyroid clonotypes with a frequency above 0.001 were also detected in blood, and it was suggested that the thyroid immune response may be reflected by blood repertoires. In cross-validation, the 13-signature model distinguished ophthalmopathy from stable hyperthyroidism with 85% to 90% sensitivity and 81.08% specificity, and in the test set the corresponding values were roughly 80% and 76%. Sample size was not predetermined statistically, and investigators were not blinded to group allocation.

For repertoire sequencing, the TCR beta CDR3 regions were amplified from RNA transcripts. A first-round RT-PCR used HTBI primers with the Qiagen OneStep RT-PCR kit, followed by a second-round multiplex PCR, size selection and purification. Libraries were sequenced paired-end with 100 bp reads on an Illumina HiSeq2000. The original methods were these. SOAPnuke was used to process the reads, removing any read that contained adapters or uncalled bases, had a mean Phred below 15, or lacked an exact match to the constant primer or identifier. COPE v1.2.5 was used to merge the high-quality paired reads. Each unique nucleotide sequence was defined as a clonotype, and clonotypes were aligned to IMGT TRB V, D and J references with MiTCR v1.1. Only V-J combinations with frequency above 0.0001 were analysed, covering about 99% of repertoires. A TCR clonal expansion and chaos score per V-J combination was defined as the ratio of F50 clonal expansion to chaos observed in the TCRdist matrix. Features were reduced by Welch's t-statistics and random forest to approximately 12 V-J combinations, which fed a naive Bayes classifier. The Morisita-Horn index was used to measure how similar the thyroid and blood repertoires were. The public reads were quality trimmed at Q25 with fastp and then assembled into clones with MiXCR by TCRdb, keeping productive beta chains. Rows are combined by CDR3 protein, so each entry shows the most common genes and DNA. TCRdb assigned the V and J calls; the authors' analysis was not used. The sample contains some 350,000 distinct CDR3 sequences, approximately 18% of them found a single time. Roughly 2.3% of the sample belongs to the ten largest clones.

Per the germline V gene (reference sequence), MNHEY is the CDR1 and SMNVEV is the CDR2. The CDR3 measures 10 amino acids from cysteine to phenylalanine. Here the CDR3 DNA is all that survives: 30 bases in frame from base 1. Hyperthyroidism was defined as stable when no progression to ophthalmopathy occurred within 18 months of follow-up. The hyperthyroidism patients were 18 to 65 years old and newly diagnosed, with a disease duration of less than 2 months. Patients with other autoimmune diseases, uncontrolled infections, pregnancy or lactation were excluded from the study. Diagnosis was based on clinical symptoms, serum thyroxine, TRAb, thyroid ultrasound and orbital computed tomography. Using Ficoll-Paque density gradient centrifugation, PBMCs were isolated from less than 13 ml of fresh peripheral blood. Total RNA was extracted with Trizol reagent and quality-checked on an Agilent 2100 Bioanalyzer.

This clonotype was seen a few times. This clone's antigen is unknown. A much larger clone is a single base away; this may be a read error. Sample: peripheral blood. The V and J genes are TRBV27 and TRBJ2-5; the D gene assignment is ambiguous. The sequence was obtained from an adult woman with stable Graves' hyperthyroidism. The CDR3 reads as follows: CASTQETKYF. In nucleotide form, the sequence is TGTGCCAGCACGCAAGAGACCAAGTACTTC.